This T cell receptor beta chain was captured in a study of T cell responses to AZD1222 COVID-19 vaccine. Study context: Second doses were pooled across both intervals (about 4 or about 12 weeks). Whole-study findings and limits: Repertoire sampling happened only post peak T cell response.

Concerning this clone: Its specificity is unknown.

Sequenced by immunoSEQ multiplex PCR; TCRdb stores in-frame clones only, minus some. The sample lists about 100,000 clones, just under 90% seen once, with roughly 3% in the top ten. This TCR came from an adult in good health. The input for sequencing was peripheral blood, taken on day 0 of AZD1222 vaccination.

The CDR3 loop is CASSFSSQSSYNSPLHF. The CDR3 coding sequence is TGCGCCAGCAGCTTTAGTAGTCAGAGCTCCTATAATTCACCCCTCCACTTT. The chain uses TRBV5-1 and TRBJ1-6, with D hard to call. This CDR3 is built from 17 residues. CDR1 and CDR2 (germline): SGHRS, YFSETQ. Deletions cut 2 bases from V and 0 bases from J, with 12 bases between.